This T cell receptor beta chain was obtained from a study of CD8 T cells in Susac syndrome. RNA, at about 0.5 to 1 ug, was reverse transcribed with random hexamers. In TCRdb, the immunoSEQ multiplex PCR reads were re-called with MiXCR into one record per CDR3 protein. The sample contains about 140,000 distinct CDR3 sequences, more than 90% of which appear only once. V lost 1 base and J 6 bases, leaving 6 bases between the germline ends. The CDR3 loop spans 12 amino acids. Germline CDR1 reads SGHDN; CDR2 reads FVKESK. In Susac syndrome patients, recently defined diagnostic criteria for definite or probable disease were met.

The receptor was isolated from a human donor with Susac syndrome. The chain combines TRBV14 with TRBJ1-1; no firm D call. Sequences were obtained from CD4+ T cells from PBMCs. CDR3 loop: CASSQGLAEAFF. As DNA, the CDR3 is TGTGCCAGCAGCCAAGGACTCGCTGAAGCTTTCTTT.